The T cell receptor (beta chain) described here comes from a study of Ad26.COV2.S vaccination and SARS-CoV-2 variants. Study as a whole: Participant was drawn from the COV1001 Ad26.COV2.S trial arm. Study findings and constraints: Vaccinated and placebo-treated recipients had similar non-spike TCR breadth.

Germline CDR1 GTSNPN, CDR2 SVGIG (reference sequence). The CDR3 spans 16 residues. The V and J ends lost 2 bases and 4 bases, in that order; junction bases with no gene match: 9. Clones were sequenced by immunoSEQ multiplex PCR, and TCRdb holds only the in-frame ones, with some missing. The top ten clones hold roughly 1.5% of a sample with fewer than 900,000 clones, around 92% of them seen once. Treatment meaning: roughly 18 received Ad26.COV2.S at low or high dose, single or two shots; roughly five received placebo; per-sample allocation not given. Sampling was done on day 63 after the first vaccine or placebo injection. About this clone itself: Antigen unknown.

This chain uses TRBV30 with TRBJ2-5, with 11 bases aligning to TRBD1. The sequence came from a person aged 18 to 65 who received the Ad26.COV2.S COVID-19 vaccine or a placebo. Sample: peripheral blood, taken in a trial of Ad26.COV2.S vaccine versus placebo. CDR3: CAWSRTGTGGGETQYF. The CDR3 DNA reads as TGTGCCTGGAGTCGAACCGGGACAGGGGGTGGAGAGACCCAGTACTTC.